Sequencing of this T cell receptor beta chain was carried out in a study of human T cells and chemical hapten exposure. General study points: PT1 expanded TCR counts and patch test score correlated positively.

Unique molecular identifiers were attached to individual cDNA molecules during library preparation. In TCRdb, the RACE reads were re-called with MiXCR into one record per CDR3 protein. The data hold 270,000 or so distinct CDR3 sequences, with around 7.7% observed a single time. Time point reported: pre-sensitization, week 0. Sample treatment: therapeutic diphenylcyclopropenone sensitization with weekly scalp DPC. The CDR3 extends over 15 amino acids. V was pared by 0 bases and J by 4 bases, with 4 bases of the junction left unmatched. Germline values: CDR1 LGHNA, CDR2 YSLEER. This clonotype was recorded a few times. Its matching antigen is unknown.

Source: whole blood, taken in connection with sensitization to the hapten diphenylcyclopropenone (DPC). The rearrangement joins TRBV4-3 to TRBJ1-2; 8 bases agree with TRBD1. The source of this sequence is a young man with alopecia areata. Some clones in this sample may be carry-over from other donors' samples. DNA for the CDR3: TGCGCCAGCAGCCAAGACAGGGGGCATCCCTATGGCTACACCTTC. Translating it yields CASSQDRGHPYGYTF.